This TCR beta chain came from a study of patients and donors after allogeneic stem cell transplantation. TCRdb independently ran MiXCR on the RT-PCR reads; one entry per CDR3 protein. This sample carries roughly 960,000 distinct CDR3 sequences, roughly 18% of them seen once, and the ten largest clones take under 6.5%. Per germline, CDR1 LGHNA and CDR2 YSLEER. V was pared by 2 bases and J by 11 bases, with 16 bases between. This CDR3 is 14 amino acids long. Sequencing was performed on blood, either unsorted or a sorted T cell fraction (not recorded which). This chain connects TRBV4-3 to TRBJ2-1; D might be TRBD1 or TRBD2, each matching 5 bases. The TCR sequence derives from a human donor who was either an allogeneic HSCT recipient or a stem cell or donor lymphocyte infusion donor (not recorded which). It is not recorded whose cells these are; they may come from a transplant donor. CDR3 sequence reads: CASSQKIPGTQQFF. CDR3 sequence (DNA): TGCGCCAGCAGCCAAAAAATCCCAGGGACCCAGCAGTTCTTC.